The clone carrying this TCR beta chain was observed a single time. Clones were read by immunoSEQ multiplex PCR, and TCRdb kept only the in-frame ones, dropping some. The data hold tens of thousands of clones, with about 94% observed a single time. The data were obtained in a study of technical replicates of blood from several donors. Germline V gene lookup returns CDR1 MDHEN and CDR2 SYDVKM. After removal of 6 bases from V and 2 bases from J, the junction contained 5 bases not matched to a gene. This CDR3 comprises 14 residues. Sequencing used T cells isolated from PBMCs. V gene TRBV28 combines with J gene TRBJ2-3; 7 bases align to TRBD2. The receptor was derived from a human donor in good health. CDR3 in amino acids: CASRPSGLTDTQYF. The CDR3 nucleotides are TGTGCCAGCAGACCTAGCGGACTCACAGATACGCAGTATTTT. Full variable domain (missing parts from reference TRBV28 and TRBJ2-3): DVKVTQSSRYLVKRTGEKVFLECVQDMDHENMFWYRQDPGLGLRLIYFSYDVKMKEKGDIPEGYSVSREKKERFSLILESASTNQTSMYLCASRPSGLTDTQYFGPGTRLTVL.